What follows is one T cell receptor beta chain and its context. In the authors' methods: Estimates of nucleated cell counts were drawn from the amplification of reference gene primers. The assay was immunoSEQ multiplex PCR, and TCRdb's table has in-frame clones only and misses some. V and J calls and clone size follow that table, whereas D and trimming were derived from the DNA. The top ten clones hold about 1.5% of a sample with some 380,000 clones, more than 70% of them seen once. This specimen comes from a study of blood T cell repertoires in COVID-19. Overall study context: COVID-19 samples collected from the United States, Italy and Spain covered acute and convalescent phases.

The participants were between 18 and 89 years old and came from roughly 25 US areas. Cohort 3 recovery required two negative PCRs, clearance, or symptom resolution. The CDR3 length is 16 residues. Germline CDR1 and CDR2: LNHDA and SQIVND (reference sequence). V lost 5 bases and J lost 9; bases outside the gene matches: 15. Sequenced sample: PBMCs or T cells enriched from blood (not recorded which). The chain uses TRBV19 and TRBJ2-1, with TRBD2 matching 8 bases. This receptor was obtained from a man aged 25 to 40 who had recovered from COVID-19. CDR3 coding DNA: TGTGCCAGTAGTTTCGGACTAGCAGGAATGAACACTGAGCAGTTCTTC. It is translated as CASSFGLAGMNTEQFF.